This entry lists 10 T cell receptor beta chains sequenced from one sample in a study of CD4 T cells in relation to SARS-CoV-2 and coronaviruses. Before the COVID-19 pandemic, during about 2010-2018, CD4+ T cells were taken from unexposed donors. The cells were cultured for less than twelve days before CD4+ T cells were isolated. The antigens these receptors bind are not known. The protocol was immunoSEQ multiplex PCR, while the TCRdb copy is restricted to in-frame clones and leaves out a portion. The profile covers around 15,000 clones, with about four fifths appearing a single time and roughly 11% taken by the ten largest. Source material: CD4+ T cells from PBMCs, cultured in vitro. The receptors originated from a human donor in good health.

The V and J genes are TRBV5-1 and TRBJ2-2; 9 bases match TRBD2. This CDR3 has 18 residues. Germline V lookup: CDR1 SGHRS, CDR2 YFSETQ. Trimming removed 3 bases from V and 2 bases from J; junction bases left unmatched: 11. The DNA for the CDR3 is TGCGCCAGCAGCTCCCAACCCCCACTAGCGGGCAACACCGGGGAGCTGTTTTTT. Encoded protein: CASSSQPPLAGNTGELFF.

CDR3 nucleotide sequence: TGTGCCAGCAGCTCCAACCACGGGACCATCACTGAAGCTTTCTTT. Translating it yields CASSSNHGTITEAFF. The chain recombines TRBV7-2 with TRBJ1-1; possible D gene TRBD1, 5 bases. In germline, CDR1 is SGHTA, CDR2 FQGNSA. This CDR3 has 15 residues. Trimming stripped 4 bases from V and 4 bases from J, with 16 bases between.

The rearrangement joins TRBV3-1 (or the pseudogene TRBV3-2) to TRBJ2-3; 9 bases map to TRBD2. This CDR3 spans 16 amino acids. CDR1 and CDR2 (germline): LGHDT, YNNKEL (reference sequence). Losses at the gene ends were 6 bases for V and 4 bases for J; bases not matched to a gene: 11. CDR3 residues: CASSPYGREGSDTQYF. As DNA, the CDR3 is TGTGCCAGCAGTCCCTATGGGCGGGAGGGCTCAGATACGCAGTATTTT.

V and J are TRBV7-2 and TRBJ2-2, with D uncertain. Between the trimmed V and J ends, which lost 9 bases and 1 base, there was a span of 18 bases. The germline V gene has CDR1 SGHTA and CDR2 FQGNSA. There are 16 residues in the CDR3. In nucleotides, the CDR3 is TGTGCCAGTATCTTTAACAGTGCCATGAACACCGGGGAGCTGTTTTTT. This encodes CASIFNSAMNTGELFF.

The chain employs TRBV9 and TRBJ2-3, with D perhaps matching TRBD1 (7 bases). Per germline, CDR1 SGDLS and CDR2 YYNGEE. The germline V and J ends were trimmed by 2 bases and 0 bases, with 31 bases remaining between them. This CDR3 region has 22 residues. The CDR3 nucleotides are TGTGCCAGCAGCGTTGGGGTTGGAGGGGGCCCCCCGCCGCGCTTAAGCACAGATACGCAGTATTTT. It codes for CASSVGVGGGPPPRLSTDTQYF.

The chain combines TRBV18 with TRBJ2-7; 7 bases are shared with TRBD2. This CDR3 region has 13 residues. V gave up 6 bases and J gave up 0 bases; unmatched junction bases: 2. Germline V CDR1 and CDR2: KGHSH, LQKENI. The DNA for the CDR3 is TGTGCCAGCTCCCGCGGGAGCTCCTACGAGCAGTACTTC. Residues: CASSRGSSYEQYF. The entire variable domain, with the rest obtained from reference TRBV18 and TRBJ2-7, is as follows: NAGVMQNPRHLVRRRGQEARLRCSPMKGHSHVYWYRQLPEEGLKFMVYLQKENIIDESGMPKERFSAEFPKEGPSILRIQQVVRGDSAAYFCASSRGSSYEQYFGPGTRLTVT.

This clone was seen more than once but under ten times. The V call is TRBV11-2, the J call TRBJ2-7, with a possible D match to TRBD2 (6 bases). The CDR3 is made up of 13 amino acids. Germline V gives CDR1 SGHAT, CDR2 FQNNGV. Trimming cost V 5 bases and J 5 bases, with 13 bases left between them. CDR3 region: CASSPTSFNEQYF. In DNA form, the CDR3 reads TGTGCCAGCAGCCCAACTAGCTTCAACGAGCAGTACTTC.

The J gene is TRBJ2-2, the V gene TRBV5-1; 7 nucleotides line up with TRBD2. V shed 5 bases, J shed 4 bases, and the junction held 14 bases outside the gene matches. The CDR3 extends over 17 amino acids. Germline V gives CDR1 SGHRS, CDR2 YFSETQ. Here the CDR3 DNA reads TGCGCCAGCAGAATCGGATTAGCGGGCATGTTCACCGGGGAGCTGTTTTTT. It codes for CASRIGLAGMFTGELFF.

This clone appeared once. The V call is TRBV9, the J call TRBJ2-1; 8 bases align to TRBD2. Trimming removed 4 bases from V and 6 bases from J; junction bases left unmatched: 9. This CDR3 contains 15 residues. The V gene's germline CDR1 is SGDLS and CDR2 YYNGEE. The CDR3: CASSPSVGGANEQFF. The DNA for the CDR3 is TGTGCCAGCAGCCCCTCGGTCGGGGGGGCCAATGAGCAGTTCTTC.

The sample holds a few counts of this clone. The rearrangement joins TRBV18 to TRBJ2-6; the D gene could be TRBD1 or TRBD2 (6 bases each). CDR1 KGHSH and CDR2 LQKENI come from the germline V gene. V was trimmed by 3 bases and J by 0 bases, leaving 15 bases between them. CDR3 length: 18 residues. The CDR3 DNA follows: TGTGCCAGCTCACCGAGGGGGGCCGAATTCTCTGGGGCCAACGTCCTGACTTTC. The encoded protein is CASSPRGAEFSGANVLTF.